These 12 T cell receptor beta chains originate from one sample sequenced in a study of shared clonotypes between healthy human individuals. Assay: immunoSEQ multiplex PCR; the TCRdb copy retains only in-frame clones and omits some. This sample yields a few hundred thousand clones, of which over 70% are seen a single time; 8% to 13% belongs to the top ten. Sequences were obtained from memory CD4+ T cells sorted from blood. The sample's subset: CD45RA-negative fraction. The source of these receptors is a man aged 30 to 45 in good health.

This clone was found once. V usage is TRBV10-3 and J usage is TRBJ2-7; D not resolved. Between the trimmed V and J ends, which lost 6 bases and 5 bases, there was a span of 8 bases. Germline-derived CDR1 and CDR2 are ENHRY and SYGVKD. This CDR3 contains 11 residues. The CDR3 bases are TGTGCCATCAGCGATCGGAACGAGCAGTACTTC. This translates into CAISDRNEQYF.

The V and J genes are TRBV2 and TRBJ2-1; 9 bases match TRBD1. CDR1 is SNHLY and CDR2 is FYNNEI in the germline V gene. J gave up 0 bases and V 6 bases, and 3 bases lay outside the gene matches. This CDR3 has 15 residues. The CDR3 protein is CASSGQGSSYNEQFF. In DNA form, the CDR3 reads TGTGCCAGCAGCGGACAGGGGAGCTCCTACAATGAGCAGTTCTTC.

The sample holds a few counts of this clone. This chain connects TRBV10-1 to TRBJ2-2, with D perhaps TRBD1 (6 bases). CDR1 and CDR2 from the germline V gene are WNHNN and SYGVQD (reference sequence). The length of the CDR3 is 17 residues. Trimming removed 3 bases at V and 2 bases at J, with 16 bases between. The CDR3 is CASSDIRTARNTGELFF. CDR3 in DNA: TGCGCCAGCAGTGACATCCGGACAGCCCGTAACACCGGGGAGCTGTTTTTT.

This sequence joins TRBV6-1 and TRBJ2-1; no clear D gene. Deletions cut 4 bases from V and 8 bases from J, with 9 bases between. Germline V lookup: CDR1 MNHNS, CDR2 SASEGT. The CDR3 runs to 12 residues. The CDR3 spells CASSANRYEQFF. The CDR3 DNA follows: TGTGCCAGCAGTGCTAACCGATATGAGCAGTTCTTC.

This chain connects TRBV6-5 to TRBJ2-2; D is unclear. Trimming removed 5 bases from V and 5 bases from J, with 6 bases in between. Per germline, CDR1 MNHEY and CDR2 SVGAGI. This CDR3 has 12 residues. The CDR3 DNA reads as TGTGCCAGCAGTGAAACTACCGGGGAGCTGTTTTTT. Its protein product is CASSETTGELFF.

The chain recombines TRBV18 with TRBJ2-1, with 7 bases aligning to TRBD2. CDR1 KGHSH and CDR2 LQKENI come from the germline V gene. The CDR3 loop spans 13 amino acids. Unmatched junction bases numbered 1, after V lost 3 bases and J lost 5 bases. In DNA form, the CDR3 reads TGTGCCAGCTCACCGGGGACTAACAATGAGCAGTTCTTC. Protein: CASSPGTNNEQFF.

The V and J genes are TRBV4-3 and TRBJ1-1; D not resolved. Germline V gene sequence: CDR1 LGHNA, CDR2 YSLEER. The V end lost 1 base, the J end lost 1 base, and 10 bases lay between the germline ends. The CDR3 has 15 residues. The CDR3 sequence is CASSQASVANTEAFF. The CDR3 DNA follows: TGCGCCAGCAGCCAAGCCTCAGTCGCGAACACTGAAGCTTTCTTT.

This chain joins TRBV5-4 and TRBJ2-5, with 9 positions matching TRBD1. The CDR3 runs 14 residues. J gave up 5 bases and V 3 bases, and 5 bases lay outside the gene matches. From germline, CDR1 is SGHNT and CDR2 YYREEE (reference sequence). The CDR3 region is CASSWDRVEETQYF. In DNA, the CDR3 is TGTGCCAGCAGCTGGGACAGGGTGGAGGAGACCCAGTACTTC.

V usage is TRBV4-3 and J usage is TRBJ2-7; 8 bases match TRBD2. Per germline, CDR1 LGHNA and CDR2 YSLEER. V was pared by 0 bases and J by 2 bases, with 3 bases of the junction left unmatched. The CDR3 is 15 amino acids. The CDR3 sequence: CASSQEPSGPYEQYF. The CDR3 nucleotides read TGCGCCAGCAGCCAAGAACCTAGCGGGCCCTACGAGCAGTACTTC.

CDR3 residues: CASSSYGPRQKNIQYF. The CDR3 nucleotides read TGTGCCAGCAGCTCCTATGGCCCTCGACAGAAAAACATTCAGTACTTC. The chain uses TRBV5-5 and TRBJ2-4, with TRBD1 as a possible D gene (5 bases). Germline V gene data show CDR1 as SGHKS and CDR2 as YYEKEE (reference sequence). The length of the CDR3 is 16 residues. Trimming removed 3 bases at V and 4 bases at J, with 17 bases between.

This clone has a handful of counts. The CDR3 spells CASSPTSLSNEQFF. DNA of the CDR3: TGTGCCAGCTCTCCTACTTCACTCTCCAATGAGCAGTTCTTC. This sequence joins TRBV18 and TRBJ2-1; no clear D. This CDR3 contains 14 residues. Trimming cost V 6 bases and J 6 bases, with 15 bases left between them. Germline V gene sequence: CDR1 KGHSH, CDR2 LQKENI.

The chain links TRBV28 to TRBJ2-3, with a weak D call TRBD1 (6 bases). V was shortened by 2 bases and J by 5 bases, with 11 bases between the two germline ends. Germline assignment: CDR1 MDHEN and CDR2 SYDVKM. The CDR3 sequence is 14 residues long. CDR3 nucleotides: TGTGCCAGCAGTTTAGGGCAGGGGATAGATACGCAGTATTTT. It is translated as CASSLGQGIDTQYF.